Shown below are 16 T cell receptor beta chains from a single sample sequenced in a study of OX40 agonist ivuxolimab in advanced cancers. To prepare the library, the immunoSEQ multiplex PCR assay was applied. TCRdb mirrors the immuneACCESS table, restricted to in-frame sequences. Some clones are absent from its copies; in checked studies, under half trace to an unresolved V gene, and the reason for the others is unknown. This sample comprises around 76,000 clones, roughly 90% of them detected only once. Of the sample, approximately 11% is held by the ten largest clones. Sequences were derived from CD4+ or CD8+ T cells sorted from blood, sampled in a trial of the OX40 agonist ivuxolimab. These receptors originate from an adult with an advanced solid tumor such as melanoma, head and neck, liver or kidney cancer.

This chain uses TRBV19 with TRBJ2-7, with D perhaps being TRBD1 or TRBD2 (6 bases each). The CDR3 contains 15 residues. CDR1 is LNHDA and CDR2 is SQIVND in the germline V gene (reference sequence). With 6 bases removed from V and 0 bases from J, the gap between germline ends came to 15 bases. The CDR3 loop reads CASSRGGMGSYEQYF. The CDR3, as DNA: TGTGCCAGTAGCCGAGGGGGGATGGGCTCCTACGAGCAGTACTTC.

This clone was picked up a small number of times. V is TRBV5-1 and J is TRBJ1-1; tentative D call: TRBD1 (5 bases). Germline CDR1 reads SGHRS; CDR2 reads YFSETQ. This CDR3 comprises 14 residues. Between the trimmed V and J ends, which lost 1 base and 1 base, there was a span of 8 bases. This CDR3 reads CASSLRRGNTEAFF. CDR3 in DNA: TGCGCCAGCAGCTTGAGAAGGGGGAACACTGAAGCTTTCTTT.

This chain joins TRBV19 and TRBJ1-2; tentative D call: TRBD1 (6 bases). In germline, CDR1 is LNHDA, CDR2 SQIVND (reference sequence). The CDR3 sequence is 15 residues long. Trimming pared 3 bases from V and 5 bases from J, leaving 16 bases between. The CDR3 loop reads CASSISHQQGYGYTF. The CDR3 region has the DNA TGTGCCAGTAGTATCTCCCACCAACAGGGATATGGCTACACCTTC.

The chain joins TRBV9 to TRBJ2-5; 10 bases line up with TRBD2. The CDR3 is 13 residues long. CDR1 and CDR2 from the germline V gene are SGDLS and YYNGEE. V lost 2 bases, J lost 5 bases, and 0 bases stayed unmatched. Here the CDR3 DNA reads TGTGCCAGCAGCGTGGGACTAGCGGAGACCCAGTACTTC. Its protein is CASSVGLAETQYF.

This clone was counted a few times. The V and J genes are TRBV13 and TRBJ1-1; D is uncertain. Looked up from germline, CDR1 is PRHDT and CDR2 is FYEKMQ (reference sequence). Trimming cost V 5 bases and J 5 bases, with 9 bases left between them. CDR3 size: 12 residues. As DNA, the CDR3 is TGTGCCAGCAGCGCCTCGGAGACTGAAGCTTTCTTT. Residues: CASSASETEAFF.

In DNA form, the CDR3 reads TGTGCCAGCAGCCCGCTCGACAGGTCTGAAGCTTTCTTT. Its translation: CASSPLDRSEAFF. The chain uses TRBV11-2 and TRBJ1-1, with D possibly being TRBD1 (6 bases). Germline V lookup: CDR1 SGHAT, CDR2 FQNNGV. Between the trimmed V and J ends, which lost 5 bases and 6 bases, there was a span of 13 bases. CDR3 size: 13 residues. Complete variable domain (other parts from reference TRBV11-2 and TRBJ1-1): EAGVAQSPRYKIIEKRQSVAFWCNPISGHATLYWYQQILGQGPKLLIQFQNNGVVDDSQLPKDRFSAERLKGVDSTLKIQPAKLEDSAVYLCASSPLDRSEAFFGQGTRLTVV.

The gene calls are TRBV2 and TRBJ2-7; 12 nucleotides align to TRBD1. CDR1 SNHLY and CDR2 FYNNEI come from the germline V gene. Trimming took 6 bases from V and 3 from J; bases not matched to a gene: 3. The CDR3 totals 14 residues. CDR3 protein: CASSGTGGSYEQYF. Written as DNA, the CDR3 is TGTGCCAGCAGCGGGACAGGGGGCAGCTACGAGCAGTACTTC.

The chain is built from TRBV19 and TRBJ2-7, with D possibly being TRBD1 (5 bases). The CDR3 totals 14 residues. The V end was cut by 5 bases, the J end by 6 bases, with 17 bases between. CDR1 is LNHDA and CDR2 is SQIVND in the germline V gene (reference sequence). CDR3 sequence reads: CASSAAGLRTEQYF. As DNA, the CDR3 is TGTGCCAGTAGTGCGGCAGGGTTGAGGACCGAGCAGTACTTC.

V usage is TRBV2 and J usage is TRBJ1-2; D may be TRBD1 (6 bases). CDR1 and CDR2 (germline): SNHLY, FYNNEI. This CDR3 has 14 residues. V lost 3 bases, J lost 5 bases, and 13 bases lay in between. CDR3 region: CASSEAGEGYGYTF. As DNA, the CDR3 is TGTGCCAGCAGTGAGGCAGGGGAAGGTTATGGCTACACCTTC. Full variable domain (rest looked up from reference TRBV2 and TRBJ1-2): EPEVTQTPSHQVTQMGQEVILRCVPISNHLYFYWYRQILGQKVEFLVSFYNNEISEKSEIFDDQFSVERPDGSNFTLKIRSTKLEDSAMYFCASSEAGEGYGYTFGSGTRLTVV.

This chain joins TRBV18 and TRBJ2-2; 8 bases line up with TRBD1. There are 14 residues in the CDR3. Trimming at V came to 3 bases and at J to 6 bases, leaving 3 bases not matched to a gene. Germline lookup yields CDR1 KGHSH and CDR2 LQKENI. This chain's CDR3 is CASSPQQGAGELFF. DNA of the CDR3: TGTGCCAGCTCACCTCAACAGGGGGCCGGGGAGCTGTTTTTT.

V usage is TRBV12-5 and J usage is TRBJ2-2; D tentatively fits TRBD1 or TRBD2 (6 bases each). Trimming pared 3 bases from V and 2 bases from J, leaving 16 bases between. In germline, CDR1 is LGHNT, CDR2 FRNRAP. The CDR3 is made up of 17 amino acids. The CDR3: CASGLRLGTLNTGELFF. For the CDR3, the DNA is TGTGCTAGTGGTTTACGACTAGGGACACTTAACACCGGGGAGCTGTTTTTT. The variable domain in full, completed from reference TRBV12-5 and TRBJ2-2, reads DARVTQTPRHKVTEMGQEVTMRCQPILGHNTVFWYRQTMMQGLELLAYFRNRAPLDDSGMPKDRFSAEMPDATLATLKIQPSEPRDSAVYFCASGLRLGTLNTGELFFGEGSRLTVL.

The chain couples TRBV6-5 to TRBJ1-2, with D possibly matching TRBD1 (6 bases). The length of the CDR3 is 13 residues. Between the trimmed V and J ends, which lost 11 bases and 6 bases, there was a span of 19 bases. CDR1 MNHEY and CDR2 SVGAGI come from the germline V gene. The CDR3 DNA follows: TGTGCCCGCGAACTCAGGGGCGGGGATGGCTACACCTTC. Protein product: CARELRGGDGYTF.

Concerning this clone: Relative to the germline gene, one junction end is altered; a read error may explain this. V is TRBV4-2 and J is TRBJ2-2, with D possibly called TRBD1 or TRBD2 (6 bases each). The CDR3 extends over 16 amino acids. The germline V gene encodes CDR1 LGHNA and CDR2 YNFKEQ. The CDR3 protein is CASSQDPGALTGEPFF. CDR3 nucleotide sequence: TGTGCCAGCAGCCAAGATCCGGGGGCCCTCACCGGGGAGCCGTTTTTT.

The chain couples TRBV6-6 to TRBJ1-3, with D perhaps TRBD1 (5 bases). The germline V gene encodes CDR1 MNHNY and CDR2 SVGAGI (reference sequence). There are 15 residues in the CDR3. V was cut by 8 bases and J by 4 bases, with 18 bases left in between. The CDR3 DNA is TGTGCCAGCGTGGCCGGGGGGAGTGAGGGAAACACCATATATTTT. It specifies CASVAGGSEGNTIYF.

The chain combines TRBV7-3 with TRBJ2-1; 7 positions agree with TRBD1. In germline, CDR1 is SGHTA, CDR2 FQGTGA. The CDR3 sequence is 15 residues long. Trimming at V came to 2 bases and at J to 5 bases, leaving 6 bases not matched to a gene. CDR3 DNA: TGTGCCAGCAGCTTAGTCGGGACAGAAAACAATGAGCAGTTCTTC. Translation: CASSLVGTENNEQFF.

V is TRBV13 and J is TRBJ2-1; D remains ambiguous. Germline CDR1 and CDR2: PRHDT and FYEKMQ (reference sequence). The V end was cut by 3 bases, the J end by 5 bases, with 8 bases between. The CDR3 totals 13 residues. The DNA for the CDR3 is TGTGCCAGCAGCTTGGGTAGAAACAATGAGCAGTTCTTC. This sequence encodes CASSLGRNNEQFF. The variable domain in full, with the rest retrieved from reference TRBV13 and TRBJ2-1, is AAGVIQSPRHLIKEKRETATLKCYPIPRHDTVYWYQQGPGQDPQFLISFYEKMQSDKGSIPDRFSAQQFSDYHSELNMSSLELGDSALYFCASSLGRNNEQFFGPGTRLTVL.